The rows below give T cell receptor beta chains drawn from one sample of a study of blood T cell repertoires in COVID-19. Method: immunoSEQ multiplex PCR; TCRdb's copy keeps in-frame clones and lacks some. The sample includes approximately 120,000 clones, roughly four fifths of them seen just once. Sequences were obtained from peripheral blood. All receptors derive from a man aged 25-45 years with COVID-19, enrolled during active disease. Each CDR3 is given with its conserved first and last residue. D genes are given only for firm matches. Clone size appears in some rows only: once, few, many, or a class for an expanded clone.

abundance	v_gene	d_gene	j_gene	CDR3aa	CDR3nt
once	TRBV27	TRBD2	TRBJ2-1	CASSLETSGGEQFF	TGTGCCAGCAGTTTGGAGACTAGCGGGGGCGAGCAGTTCTTC
NA	TRBV5-1	TRBD1	TRBJ1-2	CASSLPGQLYGYTF	TGCGCCAGCAGCTTACCGGGACAGCTCTATGGCTACACCTTC
NA	TRBV4-2	NA	TRBJ2-6	CASSQEVGAYSGANVLTF	TGTGCCAGCAGCCAAGAGGTGGGGGCTTACTCTGGGGCCAACGTCCTGACTTTC
NA	TRBV7-9	NA	TRBJ1-1	CASSFSGYIGAFF	TGTGCCAGCAGCTTCTCGGGGTACATTGGAGCTTTCTTT
NA	TRBV28	NA	TRBJ1-1	CASSQEPYGMNTEAFF	TGTGCCAGCAGCCAAGAGCCTTACGGGATGAACACTGAAGCTTTCTTT
NA	TRBV6-2/TRBV6-3	TRBD1	TRBJ1-2	CASSDTSGQFGYTF	TGTGCCAGCAGTGACACCTCGGGACAGTTTGGCTACACCTTC
NA	TRBV7-9	NA	TRBJ2-7	CASSLEPGAYEQYF	TGTGCCAGCAGCCTAGAGCCGGGGGCCTACGAGCAGTACTTC
NA	TRBV4-1	TRBD1	TRBJ1-2	CASSPGQGSYGYTF	TGCGCCAGCAGCCCGGGACAGGGGAGCTATGGCTACACCTTC
NA	TRBV2	TRBD1	TRBJ1-6	CASSLGQGVYSPLHF	TGTGCCAGCAGCCTGGGCCAGGGGGTTTATTCACCCCTCCACTTT
NA	TRBV5-5	TRBD1	TRBJ2-5	CASSWTGIGTQYF	TGTGCCAGCAGCTGGACAGGGATAGGGACCCAGTACTTC
NA	TRBV6-4	NA	TRBJ1-2	CASSDSRGGLDGYTF	TGTGCCAGCAGTGACTCGAGGGGGGGTCTAGATGGCTACACCTTC
NA	TRBV5-8	NA	TRBJ1-2	CASSLGLLANYGYTF	TGTGCCAGCAGCTTGGGCTTACTTGCTAACTATGGCTACACCTTC
NA	TRBV12-3/TRBV12-4	TRBD1	TRBJ2-5	CASSPTGEETQYF	TGTGCCAGCAGCCCTACAGGGGAAGAGACCCAGTACTTC
NA	TRBV11-2	TRBD2	TRBJ2-1	CASSLSKSLAGVRNNEQFF	TGTGCCAGCAGCTTAAGTAAGAGCCTAGCGGGAGTAAGGAACAATGAGCAGTTCTTC
NA	TRBV28	NA	TRBJ1-2	CASSLSGRGYGYTF	TGTGCCAGCAGTTTATCGGGTCGGGGCTATGGCTACACCTTC
NA	TRBV10-3	NA	TRBJ1-6	CAISESGGPNSPLHF	TGTGCCATCAGTGAGTCGGGGGGGCCTAATTCACCCCTCCACTTT
once	TRBV28	TRBD1	TRBJ1-2	CASRPGQGSLRPLYGYTF	TGTGCCAGCAGGCCGGGACAGGGCTCCCTGAGGCCTCTCTATGGCTACACCTTC
NA	TRBV7-9	NA	TRBJ1-1	CASSLARQGRAFF	TGTGCCAGCAGCTTAGCCCGGCAGGGGAGAGCTTTCTTT
NA	TRBV5-4	TRBD1	TRBJ2-5	CASSSMTGGQETQYF	TGTGCCAGCAGCTCAATGACAGGGGGCCAAGAGACCCAGTACTTC
NA	TRBV7-2	TRBD1	TRBJ1-4	CASSTLSTGSSLNEKLFF	TGTGCCAGCAGCACCCTCTCGACAGGGTCCTCTCTTAATGAAAAACTGTTTTTT
NA	TRBV9	NA	TRBJ1-1	CASSVQGTEAFF	TGTGCCAGCAGCGTACAGGGAACTGAAGCTTTCTTT
NA	TRBV28	NA	TRBJ1-6	CASRIKGQSFGNSPLHF	TGTGCCAGCAGGATAAAAGGACAATCCTTCGGAAATTCACCCCTCCACTTT
NA	TRBV6-5	TRBD2	TRBJ2-5	CASSSRTSGGLYF	TGTGCCAGCAGTTCCCGGACTAGCGGGGGCCTATACTTC
NA	TRBV4-1	TRBD1	TRBJ1-2	CASSQDSRQGAVSDGYTF	TGCGCCAGCAGCCAAGATTCTAGGCAGGGGGCAGTTTCGGATGGCTACACCTTC
NA	TRBV5-1	TRBD1	TRBJ1-1	CASSLGTGYTEAFF	TGCGCCAGCAGCCTCGGGACAGGGTACACTGAAGCTTTCTTT
once	TRBV7-2	NA	TRBJ2-4	CASSLASQGAKNIQYF	TGTGCCAGCAGCTTAGCTTCCCAGGGAGCCAAAAACATTCAGTACTTC